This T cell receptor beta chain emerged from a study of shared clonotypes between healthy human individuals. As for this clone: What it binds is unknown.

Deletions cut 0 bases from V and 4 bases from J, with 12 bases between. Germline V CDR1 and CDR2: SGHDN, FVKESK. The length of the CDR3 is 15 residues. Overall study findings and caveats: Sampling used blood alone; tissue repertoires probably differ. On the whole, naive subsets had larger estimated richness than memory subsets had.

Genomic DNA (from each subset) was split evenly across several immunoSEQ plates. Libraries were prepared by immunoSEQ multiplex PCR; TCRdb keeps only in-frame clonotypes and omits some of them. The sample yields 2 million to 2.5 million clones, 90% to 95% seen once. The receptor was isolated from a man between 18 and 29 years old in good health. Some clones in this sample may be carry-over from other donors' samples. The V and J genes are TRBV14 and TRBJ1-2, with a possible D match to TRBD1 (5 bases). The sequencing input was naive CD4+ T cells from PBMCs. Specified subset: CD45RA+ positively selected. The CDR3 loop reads CASSQDISRAYGYTF. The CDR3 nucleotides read TGTGCCAGCAGCCAAGATATTTCCAGGGCCTATGGCTACACCTTC. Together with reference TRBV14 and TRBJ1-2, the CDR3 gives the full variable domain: EAGVTQFPSHSVIEKGQTVTLRCDPISGHDNLYWYRRVMGKEIKFLLHFVKESKQDESGMPNNRFLAERTGGTYSTLKVQPAELEDSGVYFCASSQDISRAYGYTFGSGTRLTVV.